This TCR beta chain was retrieved from a study of blood T cell repertoires in COVID-19 (dated by TCRdb to the early 2020s). General notes on the study: Samples covering the acute and convalescent phases of COVID-19 were provided by collaborators in the United States, Italy and Spain. The repertoires were released in a freely available public database intended as a resource for research on the immune response to SARS-CoV-2. The dataset comprised deeply sampled blood TCRbeta repertoires from subjects exposed to, actively infected with, or recovered from COVID-19. The material from the prospective study consisted of cDNA or gDNA derived from T cells, B-cell-depleted T cells, or PBMCs. HLA class I and class II types, where available, came from metadata supplied by the sample provider rather than from assay-based typing. Sample metadata almost always included a de-identified subject ID, COVID-19 status, age in years and sex. The samples were drawn from two sources: the first 160 participants of the ongoing ImmuneRACE study, and 950 to 1,500 subjects contributed by 6 global collaborators.

Worth noting for this clone: It lacks a known antigen. There are no base qualities to consult, and no much larger clone falls within one base.

The immunoSEQ Assay, a bias-controlled multiplex PCR, was used to amplify TCRbeta CDR3 regions from genomic DNA. As for the authors' bioinformatics: Within the assay, amplification of reference gene primers was used to estimate how many nucleated cells each sample contained. Sequence reads were collapsed and filtered to measure the absolute abundance of every unique TCRbeta CDR3 rearrangement. For each sample, productive Simpson clonality was calculated by taking the square root of Simpson's diversity index across productive rearrangements. Held by TCRdb, this immuneACCESS table contains in-frame sequences only and omits some clones. Under half of the omission traces to an unresolved V gene where checked; the cause of the rest is unknown. The V and J calls and clone size are taken from that table; D and trimming were inferred from the DNA. Here the sample has over 75,000 clones; approximately 80% occur a single time. The top ten clonotypes cover about 9.3% of the sample.

Taken from cysteine to phenylalanine, the CDR3 has 13 residues. Solely the CDR3 DNA is kept, with 39 bases framed from the first base. According to the germline V gene (reference sequence), CDR1 reads LNHDA and CDR2 reads SQIVND. The V end loses 3 bases and the J end loses 7 bases, and a stretch of 10 bases separates them. Collaborating institutions collected whole blood in K2EDTA tubes following their own protocols. For TCRbeta analysis, collaborators shipped samples as frozen whole blood, isolated PBMCs, or DNA extracted from either of those sample types. Study-wide findings and limitations: The amount of clinical and demographic metadata varied by source and participant and was provided uncurated.

Specimen: peripheral blood. The chain joins TRBV19 to TRBJ1-5; a tentative D match to TRBD1 spans 5 bases. This clonotype was sampled from a woman between 65 and 79 years old with acute or convalescent COVID-19. The base sequence is TGTGCCAGTAGTATGGGGGGTTGGCAGCCCCAGCATTTT. It translates as CASSMGGWQPQHF.